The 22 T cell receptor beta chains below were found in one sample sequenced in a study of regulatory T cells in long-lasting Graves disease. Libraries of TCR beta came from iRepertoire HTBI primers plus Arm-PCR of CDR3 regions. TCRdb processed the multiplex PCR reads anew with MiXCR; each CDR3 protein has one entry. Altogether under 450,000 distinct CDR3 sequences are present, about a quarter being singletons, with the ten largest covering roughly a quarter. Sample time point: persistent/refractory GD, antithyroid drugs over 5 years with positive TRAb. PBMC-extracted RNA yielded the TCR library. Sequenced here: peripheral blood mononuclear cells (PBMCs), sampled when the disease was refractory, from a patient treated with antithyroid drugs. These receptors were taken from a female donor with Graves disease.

CDR3 sequence reads: CASSGSYYGYTF. In DNA, the CDR3 is TGTGCCAGCAGTGGCAGCTACTATGGCTACACCTTC. The chain has TRBV28 and TRBJ1-2; no firm D call. Trimming took off 5 bases at V and 3 bases at J, with 7 bases between the two ends. The CDR3 is 12 amino acids. Germline CDR1 MDHEN, CDR2 SYDVKM.

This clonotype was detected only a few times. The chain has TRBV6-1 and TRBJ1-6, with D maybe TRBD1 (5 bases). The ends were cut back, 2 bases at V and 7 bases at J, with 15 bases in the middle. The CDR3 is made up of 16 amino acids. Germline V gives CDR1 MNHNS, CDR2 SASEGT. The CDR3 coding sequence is TGTGCCAGCAGTGAATCGGGGCGGGGCAAGAATTCACCCCTCCACTTT. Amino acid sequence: CASSESGRGKNSPLHF.

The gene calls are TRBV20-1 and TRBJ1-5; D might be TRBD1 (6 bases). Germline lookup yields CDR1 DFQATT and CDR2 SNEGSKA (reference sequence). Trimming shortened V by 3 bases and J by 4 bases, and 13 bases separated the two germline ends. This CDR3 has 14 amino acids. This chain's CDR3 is CSASQGQRNQPQHF. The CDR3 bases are TGCAGTGCTAGCCAAGGACAGAGGAATCAGCCCCAGCATTTT.

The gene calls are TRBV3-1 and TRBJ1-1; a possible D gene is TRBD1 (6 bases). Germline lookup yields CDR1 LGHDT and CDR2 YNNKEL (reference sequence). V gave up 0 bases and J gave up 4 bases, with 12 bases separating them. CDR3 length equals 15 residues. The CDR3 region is CASSQETAGATEAFF. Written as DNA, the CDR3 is TGTGCCAGCAGCCAAGAAACGGCGGGGGCCACTGAAGCTTTCTTT.

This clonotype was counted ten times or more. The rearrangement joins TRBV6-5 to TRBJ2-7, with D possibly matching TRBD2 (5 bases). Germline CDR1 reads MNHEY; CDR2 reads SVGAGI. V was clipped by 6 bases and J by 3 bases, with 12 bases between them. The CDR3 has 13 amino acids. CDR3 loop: CASSYERGYEQYF. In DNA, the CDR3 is TGTGCCAGCAGCTACGAACGGGGCTACGAGCAGTACTTC.

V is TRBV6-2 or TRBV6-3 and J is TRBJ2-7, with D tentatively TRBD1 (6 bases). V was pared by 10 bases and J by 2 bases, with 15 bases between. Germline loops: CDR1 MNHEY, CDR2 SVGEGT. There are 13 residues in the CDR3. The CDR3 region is CAILDSTAYEQYF. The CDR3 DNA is TGTGCCATCCTGGACAGCACGGCCTACGAGCAGTACTTC.

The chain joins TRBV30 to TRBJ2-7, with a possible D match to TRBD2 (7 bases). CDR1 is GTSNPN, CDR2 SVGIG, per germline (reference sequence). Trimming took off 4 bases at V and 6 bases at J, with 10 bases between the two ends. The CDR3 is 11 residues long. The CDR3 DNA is TGTGCCTGGACCCGGGGGGCCGAGCAGTACTTC. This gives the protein CAWTRGAEQYF.

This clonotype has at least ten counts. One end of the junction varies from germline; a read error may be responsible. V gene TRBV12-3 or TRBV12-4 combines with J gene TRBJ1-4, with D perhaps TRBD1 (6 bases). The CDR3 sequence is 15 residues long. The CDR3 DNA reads TGTGCCAGCAGGTTAGGACAGTTCGAAAATGAAAAACTGTTTTTT. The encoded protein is CASRLGQFENEKLFF.

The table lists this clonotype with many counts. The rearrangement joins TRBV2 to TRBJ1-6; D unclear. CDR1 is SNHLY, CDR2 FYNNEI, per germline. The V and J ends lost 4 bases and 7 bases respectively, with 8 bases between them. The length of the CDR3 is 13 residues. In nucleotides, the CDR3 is TGTGCCAGCAGTGCGACGGAGAATTCACCCCTCCACTTT. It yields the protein CASSATENSPLHF.

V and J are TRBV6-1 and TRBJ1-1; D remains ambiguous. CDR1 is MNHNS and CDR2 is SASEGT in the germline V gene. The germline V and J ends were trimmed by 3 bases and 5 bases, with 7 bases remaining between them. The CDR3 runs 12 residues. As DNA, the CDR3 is TGTGCCAGCAGTGACAGGCCTACTGAAGCTTTCTTT. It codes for CASSDRPTEAFF.

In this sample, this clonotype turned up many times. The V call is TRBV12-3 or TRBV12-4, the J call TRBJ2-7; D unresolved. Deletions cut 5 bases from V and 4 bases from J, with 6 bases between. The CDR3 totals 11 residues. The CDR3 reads CASSKGYEQYF. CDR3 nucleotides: TGTGCCAGCAGTAAAGGGTACGAGCAGTACTTC.

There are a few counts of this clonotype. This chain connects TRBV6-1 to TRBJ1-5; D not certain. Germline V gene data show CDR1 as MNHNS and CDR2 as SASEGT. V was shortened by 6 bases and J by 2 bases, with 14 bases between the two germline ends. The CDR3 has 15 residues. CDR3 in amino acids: CASSSPGFRNQPQHF. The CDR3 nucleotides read TGTGCCAGCAGCTCTCCGGGGTTTCGCAATCAGCCCCAGCATTTT.

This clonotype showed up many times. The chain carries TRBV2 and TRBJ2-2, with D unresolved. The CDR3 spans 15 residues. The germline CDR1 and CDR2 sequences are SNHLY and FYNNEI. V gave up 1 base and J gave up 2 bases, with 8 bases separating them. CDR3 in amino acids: CASSEVNVNTGELFF. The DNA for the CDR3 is TGTGCCAGCAGTGAAGTGAATGTAAACACCGGGGAGCTGTTTTTT.

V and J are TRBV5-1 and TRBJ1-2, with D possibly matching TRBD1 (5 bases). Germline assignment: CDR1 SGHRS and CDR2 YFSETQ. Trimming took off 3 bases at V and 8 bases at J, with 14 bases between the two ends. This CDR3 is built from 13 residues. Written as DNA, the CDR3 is TGCGCCAGCAGCTATGGACAAGCTGGGGGCTACACCTTC. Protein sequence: CASSYGQAGGYTF.

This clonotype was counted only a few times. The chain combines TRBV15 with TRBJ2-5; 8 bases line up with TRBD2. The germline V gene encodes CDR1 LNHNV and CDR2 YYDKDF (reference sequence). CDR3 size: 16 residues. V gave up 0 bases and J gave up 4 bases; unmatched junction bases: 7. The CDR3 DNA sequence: TGTGCCACCAGCAGAGATTGGTCGAGCGGGGGAGAGACCCAGTACTTC. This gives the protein CATSRDWSSGGETQYF.

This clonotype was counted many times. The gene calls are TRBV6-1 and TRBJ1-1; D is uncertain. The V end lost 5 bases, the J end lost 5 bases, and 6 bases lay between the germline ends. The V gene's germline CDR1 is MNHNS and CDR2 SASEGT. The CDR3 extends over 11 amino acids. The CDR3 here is CASSIRTEAFF. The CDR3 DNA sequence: TGTGCCAGCAGTATTAGAACTGAAGCTTTCTTT.

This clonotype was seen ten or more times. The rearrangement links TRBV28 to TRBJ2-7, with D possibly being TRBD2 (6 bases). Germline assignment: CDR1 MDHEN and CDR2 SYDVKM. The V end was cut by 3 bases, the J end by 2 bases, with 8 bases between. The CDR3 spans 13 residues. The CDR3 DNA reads TGTGCCAGCAGTTTGGTAGCGGCCTACGAGCAGTACTTC. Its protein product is CASSLVAAYEQYF.

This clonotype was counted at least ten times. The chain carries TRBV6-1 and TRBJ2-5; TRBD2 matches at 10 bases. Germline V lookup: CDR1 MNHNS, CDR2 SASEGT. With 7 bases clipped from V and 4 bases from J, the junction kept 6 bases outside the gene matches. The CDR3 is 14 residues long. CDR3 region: CASKPSGSVETQYF. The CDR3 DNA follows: TGTGCCAGCAAGCCTAGCGGGAGCGTAGAGACCCAGTACTTC.

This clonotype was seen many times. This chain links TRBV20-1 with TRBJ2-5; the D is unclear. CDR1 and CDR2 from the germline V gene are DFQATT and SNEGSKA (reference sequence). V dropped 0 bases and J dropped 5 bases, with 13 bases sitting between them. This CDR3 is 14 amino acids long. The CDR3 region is CSARDPILGETQYF. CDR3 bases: TGCAGTGCTAGAGATCCTATCCTGGGGGAGACCCAGTACTTC.

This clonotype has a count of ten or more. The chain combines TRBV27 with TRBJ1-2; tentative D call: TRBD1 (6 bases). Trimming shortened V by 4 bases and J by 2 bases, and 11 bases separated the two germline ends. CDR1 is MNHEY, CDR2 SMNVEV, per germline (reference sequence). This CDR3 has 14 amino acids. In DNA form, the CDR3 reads TGTGCCAGCAGTTCCCACGGGGGCAACTATGGCTACACCTTC. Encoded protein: CASSSHGGNYGYTF.

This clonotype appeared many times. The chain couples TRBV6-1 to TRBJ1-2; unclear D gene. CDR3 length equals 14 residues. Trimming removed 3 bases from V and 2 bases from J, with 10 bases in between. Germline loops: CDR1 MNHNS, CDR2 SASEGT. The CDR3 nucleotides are TGTGCCAGCAGTGATTTAACGGGGAACTATGGCTACACCTTC. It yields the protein CASSDLTGNYGYTF.

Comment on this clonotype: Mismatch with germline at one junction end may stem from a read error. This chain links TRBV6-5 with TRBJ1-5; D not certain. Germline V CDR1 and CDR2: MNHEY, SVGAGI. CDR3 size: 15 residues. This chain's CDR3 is CANSYDGTQNQPQHF. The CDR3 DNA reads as TGTGCCAACAGTTACGATGGCACTCAAAATCAGCCCCAGCATTTT.